The 7 T cell receptor beta chains reported below all come from one sample, sequenced in a study of blood T cell repertoires in COVID-19. Assay: immunoSEQ multiplex PCR; the TCRdb copy retains only in-frame clones and omits some. This sample has about 230,000 clones, with 65% to 90% found just once. The sequenced sample consisted of peripheral blood. The receptors originated from a woman aged 40 to 50 who had recovered from COVID-19.

This clone was detected only a few times. The chain is built from TRBV15 and TRBJ2-1, with no clear D. Germline V gene sequence: CDR1 LNHNV, CDR2 YYDKDF (reference sequence). This CDR3 spans 15 amino acids. The germline V and J ends were trimmed by 3 bases and 3 bases, with 12 bases remaining between them. The CDR3 DNA reads as TGTGCCACCAGCAGCGCTGGCTTAAACTACAATGAGCAGTTCTTC. Translated, it gives CATSSAGLNYNEQFF.

The chain's CDR3 is CASSSEDRVQHF. CDR3 DNA sequence: TGTGCCAGCAGCTCCGAGGACAGGGTCCAGCATTTT. V usage is TRBV7-9 and J usage is TRBJ1-5; TRBD1 agrees at 8 bases. The V gene's germline CDR1 is SEHNR and CDR2 FQNEAQ (reference sequence). This CDR3 is 12 amino acids long. The V and J ends lost 4 bases and 12 bases, in that order; junction bases with no gene match: 5.

The V and J genes are TRBV4-3 and TRBJ2-1, with 10 bases that match TRBD2. In germline, CDR1 is LGHNA, CDR2 YSLEER. This CDR3 is 16 amino acids long. J was trimmed by 3 bases and V by 0 bases; bases with no gene match: 2. CDR3 protein: CASSQDPSGGYNEQFF. The CDR3 region has the DNA TGCGCCAGCAGCCAAGATCCTAGCGGGGGCTACAATGAGCAGTTCTTC.

The chain employs TRBV5-8 and TRBJ2-2, with D unresolved. The V gene's germline CDR1 is SGHTS and CDR2 YDEGEE. This CDR3 is built from 14 residues. Trimming left V 2 bases short and J 3 bases short, with 8 bases between. CDR3 sequence reads: CASSLGEYTGELFF. The CDR3 bases are TGTGCCAGCAGCTTAGGAGAATACACCGGGGAGCTGTTTTTT.

The V gene is TRBV14, the J gene TRBJ2-1, with 8 bases identical to TRBD2. This CDR3 has 15 amino acids. Germline V gene sequence: CDR1 SGHDN, CDR2 FVKESK. Germline trimming cut 3 bases from V and 3 bases from J; bases unmatched to any gene: 4. The CDR3 DNA reads TGTGCCAGCAGCCAGGGACTAGATCACTACAATGAGCAGTTCTTC. This translates into CASSQGLDHYNEQFF.

The chain is built from TRBV6-2 or TRBV6-3 and TRBJ1-6; unclear D gene. The CDR3 is 12 residues long. Germline assignment: CDR1 MNHEY and CDR2 SVGEGT. Deletions cut 2 bases from V and 7 bases from J, with 3 bases between. The CDR3 coding sequence is TGTGCCAGCAGTTACCCGAATTCACCCCTCCACTTT. Its protein is CASSYPNSPLHF.

This clone was picked up many times. This rearrangement joins TRBV27 to TRBJ2-1, with D perhaps TRBD1 (6 bases). Germline V gene lookup returns CDR1 MNHEY and CDR2 SMNVEV (reference sequence). The CDR3 totals 15 residues. The V end was cut by 5 bases, the J end by 8 bases, with 19 bases between. The CDR3 DNA follows: TGTGCCAGCAGTATATTTCCTGCACAGGGCGATGAGCAGTTCTTC. This encodes CASSIFPAQGDEQFF.